Below, 26 T cell receptor beta chains from the same sample are listed, as sequenced in a study of cytomegalovirus exposure and HLA in healthy donors. Repertoires were generated with immunoSEQ multiplex PCR, while TCRdb's copy carries only in-frame clones and drops some. Among tens of thousands of clones listed, about 85% were seen once. Sequencing was done on a sample of PBMCs. The source of these receptors is a man in his thirties or forties in good health and CMV-seronegative.

The V gene is TRBV2, the J gene TRBJ2-3, with D possibly matching TRBD1 (5 bases). CDR3 length: 14 amino acids. Trimming took off 7 bases at V and 0 bases at J, with 11 bases between the two ends. Germline V gene lookup returns CDR1 SNHLY and CDR2 FYNNEI. For the CDR3, the DNA is TGTGCCAGCACCCAGACAGAGAGCACAGATACGCAGTATTTT. Amino acid sequence: CASTQTESTDTQYF.

CDR3 sequence reads: CASSVAAADNEQFF. The CDR3 nucleotides read TGTGCCAGCAGCGTCGCGGCAGCTGACAATGAGCAGTTCTTC. V and J are TRBV9 and TRBJ2-1; D unresolved. CDR1 SGDLS and CDR2 YYNGEE come from the germline V gene. CDR3 size: 14 residues. The germline V and J ends were trimmed by 2 bases and 5 bases, with 11 bases remaining between them.

The rearrangement links TRBV27 to TRBJ1-5; 7 bases agree with TRBD1. The germline V gene encodes CDR1 MNHEY and CDR2 SMNVEV (reference sequence). This CDR3 has 15 amino acids. The J segment lost 4 bases and the V segment lost 6 bases, leaving 9 bases of the junction unmatched. The CDR3 protein is CASREETGSNQPQHF. The CDR3 region has the DNA TGTGCCAGCAGGGAAGAGACAGGGAGTAATCAGCCCCAGCATTTT.

The chain combines TRBV19 with TRBJ1-5, with TRBD1 identical over 7 bases. Germline V gene sequence: CDR1 LNHDA, CDR2 SQIVND (reference sequence). The CDR3 runs to 16 residues. With 5 bases clipped from V and 4 bases from J, the junction kept 11 bases outside the gene matches. CDR3 region: CASSPTGFSFNQPQHF. As DNA, the CDR3 is TGTGCCAGTAGTCCGACAGGGTTCTCGTTTAATCAGCCCCAGCATTTT.

V usage is TRBV10-3 and J usage is TRBJ1-1; D is ambiguous. Germline CDR1 and CDR2: ENHRY and SYGVKD. The CDR3 extends over 12 amino acids. The V gene lost 4 bases and the J gene lost 5 bases, with 8 bases spanning the gap. The CDR3 loop is CAISAGGTEAFF. CDR3 DNA: TGTGCCATCAGTGCTGGAGGAACTGAAGCTTTCTTT.

V gene TRBV29-1 combines with J gene TRBJ2-7, with 9 bases identical to TRBD2. CDR3 length equals 14 residues. The V segment lost 0 bases and the J segment 4 bases; nucleotides outside the gene matches: 4. CDR1 and CDR2 from the germline V gene are SQVTM and ANQGSEA. CDR3 amino acids: CSVEDRSGGYEQYF. CDR3 nucleotides: TGCAGCGTTGAAGACCGTAGCGGGGGTTACGAGCAGTACTTC.

The V call is TRBV18, the J call TRBJ1-1; D is ambiguous. Germline V CDR1 and CDR2: KGHSH, LQKENI. CDR3 length: 17 residues. The ends were cut back, 3 bases at V and 1 base at J, with 18 bases in the middle. Here the CDR3 DNA reads TGTGCCAGCTCACCTAGAGCGGGCCTGCGGGAGAACACTGAAGCTTTCTTT. Its protein is CASSPRAGLRENTEAFF.

This clone was detected once. The chain uses TRBV29-1 and TRBJ2-5, with D possibly being TRBD1 (6 bases). The V end lost 5 bases, the J end lost 5 bases, and 12 bases lay between the germline ends. The CDR3 runs 12 residues. Germline assignment: CDR1 SQVTM and CDR2 ANQGSEA. CDR3 bases: TGCAGCGTTATTGGGGGCGCGGAGACCCAGTACTTC. Encoded protein: CSVIGGAETQYF.

The chain carries TRBV5-4 and TRBJ2-7; tentative D call: TRBD2 (5 bases). The CDR3 is made up of 13 amino acids. Germline V gives CDR1 SGHNT, CDR2 YYREEE (reference sequence). Trimming left V 4 bases short and J 6 bases short, with 14 bases between. The CDR3 bases are TGTGCCAGCAGCCGCCTAGCCGGAGTCGAGCAGTACTTC. Amino acid sequence: CASSRLAGVEQYF.

In its sample, this clone was seen once. The chain has TRBV27 and TRBJ1-2; D is unclear. In germline, CDR1 is MNHEY, CDR2 SMNVEV (reference sequence). This CDR3 has 16 residues. V lost 2 bases, J lost 4 bases, and 17 bases lay in between. DNA of the CDR3: TGTGCCAGCAGTTTAGAGGGCCCCATCTCGGGCTATGGCTACACCTTC. Residues: CASSLEGPISGYGYTF.

The chain has TRBV5-4 and TRBJ2-7; perhaps TRBD1 as D (6 bases). The CDR3 runs 14 residues. Germline V gives CDR1 SGHNT, CDR2 YYREEE (reference sequence). Trimming stripped 0 bases from V and 5 bases from J, with 12 bases between. The CDR3 sequence is CASSLDRSGDEQYV. The CDR3 DNA is TGTGCCAGCAGCTTGGATCGATCAGGGGACGAGCAGTACGTC.

CDR3: CAWSVGGDEQYV. The CDR3 DNA reads TGTGCCTGGAGTGTGGGAGGGGACGAGCAGTACGTC. The V and J genes are TRBV30 and TRBJ2-7, with TRBD2 matching over 7 bases. The CDR3 is 12 residues long. With V trimmed by 0 bases and J by 5 bases, 1 base remained unmatched. The V gene's germline CDR1 is GTSNPN and CDR2 SVGIG (reference sequence).

The V call is TRBV15, the J call TRBJ1-4; tentative D call: TRBD1 (6 bases). V dropped 4 bases and J dropped 0 bases, with 12 bases sitting between them. The germline V gene has CDR1 LNHNV and CDR2 YYDKDF (reference sequence). The CDR3 contains 16 residues. The CDR3 spells CATSTSTGSTNEKLFF. The CDR3 coding sequence is TGTGCCACCAGCACCTCTACAGGGTCAACTAATGAAAAACTGTTTTTT.

The chain joins TRBV19 to TRBJ2-2; 13 nucleotides agree with TRBD2. V was clipped by 3 bases and J by 3 bases; unmatched bases: 1. The germline gives CDR1 LNHDA, CDR2 SQIVND (reference sequence). The CDR3 has 16 amino acids. CDR3: CASSIGLAGDTGELFF. The CDR3 DNA is TGTGCCAGTAGTATTGGACTAGCGGGAGACACCGGGGAGCTGTTTTTT.

The chain links TRBV14 to TRBJ1-2; no definite D call. V was trimmed by 0 bases and J by 5 bases, leaving 7 bases between them. Looked up from germline, CDR1 is SGHDN and CDR2 is FVKESK. This CDR3 is built from 13 residues. CDR3 sequence reads: CASSQDGGYGYTF. In DNA, the CDR3 is TGTGCCAGCAGCCAAGATGGAGGTTATGGCTACACCTTC. Filled out from reference TRBV14 and TRBJ1-2, the complete variable domain reads EAGVTQFPSHSVIEKGQTVTLRCDPISGHDNLYWYRRVMGKEIKFLLHFVKESKQDESGMPNNRFLAERTGGTYSTLKVQPAELEDSGVYFCASSQDGGYGYTFGSGTRLTVV.

This clone was recorded only once. The chain combines TRBV27 with TRBJ1-1, with D tentatively TRBD1 (6 bases). The germline V gene has CDR1 MNHEY and CDR2 SMNVEV (reference sequence). The ends were cut back, 5 bases at V and 5 bases at J, with 18 bases in the middle. The CDR3 sequence is 15 residues long. The CDR3 DNA reads TGTGCCAGCAGTCCCAAACAGGGCAGGAGGACTGAAGCTTTCTTT. Translated, it gives CASSPKQGRRTEAFF.

This clone came up once. The V call is TRBV2, the J call TRBJ2-2, with TRBD2 as a possible D gene (6 bases). Germline loops: CDR1 SNHLY, CDR2 FYNNEI. The CDR3 has 16 residues. The V end lost 6 bases, the J end lost 0 bases, and 14 bases lay between the germline ends. DNA of the CDR3: TGTGCCAGCAGCCTTGATGGGGGGACGAACACCGGGGAGCTGTTTTTT. Its protein is CASSLDGGTNTGELFF.

This clone was seen a single time. This chain links TRBV6-1 with TRBJ2-5; weak D call: TRBD2 (6 bases). Germline lookup yields CDR1 MNHNS and CDR2 SASEGT. V shed 1 base and J shed 5 bases, with 11 bases lying between them. This CDR3 has 14 amino acids. CDR3 in DNA: TGTGCCAGCAGTGAAGGGACTATAGGGGAGACCCAGTACTTC. The encoded protein is CASSEGTIGETQYF.

V gene TRBV27 combines with J gene TRBJ1-1; D gene uncertain. Trimming shortened V by 5 bases and J by 0 bases, and 16 bases separated the two germline ends. Looked up from germline, CDR1 is MNHEY and CDR2 is SMNVEV (reference sequence). The CDR3 runs to 16 residues. CDR3 sequence reads: CASSDIWARMNTEAFF. CDR3 DNA sequence: TGTGCCAGCAGTGACATCTGGGCCCGCATGAACACTGAAGCTTTCTTT.

This clone showed up just once. V and J are TRBV27 and TRBJ2-3, with 12 bases that match TRBD2. From germline, CDR1 is MNHEY and CDR2 SMNVEV (reference sequence). J was trimmed by 1 base and V by 4 bases; bases with no gene match: 6. The CDR3 is 17 residues long. The CDR3 loop is CASSSLRLAGGTDTQYF. CDR3 in DNA: TGTGCCAGCAGTTCTCTGCGACTAGCGGGGGGCACAGATACGCAGTATTTT.

Here the CDR3 reads CASRRTGVLTGELFF. The CDR3 nucleotides are TGTGCCAGCAGACGGACAGGGGTACTCACCGGGGAGCTGTTTTTT. The chain joins TRBV7-6 to TRBJ2-2; TRBD1 matches at 9 bases. The J segment lost 4 bases and the V segment lost 6 bases, leaving 6 bases of the junction unmatched. There are 15 residues in the CDR3. CDR1 SGHVS and CDR2 FNYEAQ come from the germline V gene. Looking up the rest from reference TRBV7-6 and TRBJ2-2 gives the full variable domain: GAGVSQSPRYKVTKRGQDVALRCDPISGHVSLYWYRQALGQGPEFLTYFNYEAQQDKSGLPNDRFSAERPEGSISTLTIQRTEQRDSAMYRCASRRTGVLTGELFFGEGSRLTVL.

To note about this clone: Its ends do not fully match the called genes, so a read error is possible. The chain carries TRBV29-1 and TRBJ1-2; D call uncertain. The germline CDR1 and CDR2 sequences are SQVTM and ANQGSEA. The CDR3 totals 11 residues. The CDR3 loop is CSVIVDYDYTF. The DNA for the CDR3 is TGCAGCGTAATCGTGGACTATGACTACACCTTC.

V is TRBV28 and J is TRBJ2-7; TRBD1 aligns across 9 bases. CDR1 and CDR2 (germline): MDHEN, SYDVKM. The CDR3 is 15 residues long. Trimming cost V 3 bases and J 6 bases; bases outside gene matches: 9. The CDR3 loop reads CASSLGDRAHGEQYV. Here the CDR3 DNA reads TGTGCCAGCAGTTTGGGGGACAGGGCCCATGGCGAGCAGTACGTC.

This clone was recorded a few times. V is TRBV25-1 and J is TRBJ1-2; 7 nucleotides match TRBD1. Germline-derived CDR1 and CDR2 are MGHDK and SYGVNS. This CDR3 is 13 amino acids long. J lost 8 bases, V lost 3 bases, and 6 bases had no gene match. CDR3 region: CASSDRQGTGYTF. CDR3 bases: TGTGCCAGCAGTGATAGACAGGGTACGGGCTACACCTTC.

V is TRBV11-1 and J is TRBJ2-1, with 8 positions matching TRBD2. CDR1 SGHAT and CDR2 FQDESV come from the germline V gene (reference sequence). J was trimmed by 0 bases and V by 4 bases; bases with no gene match: 8. The CDR3 runs 17 residues. Here the CDR3 DNA reads TGTGCCAGCAGCTGGGACTCCGGGACTAGCTCCTACAATGAGCAGTTCTTC. As protein: CASSWDSGTSSYNEQFF.

The chain recombines TRBV28 with TRBJ1-1; TRBD1 is a possible D gene (6 bases). V was cut by 3 bases and J by 0 bases, with 8 bases left in between. The CDR3 is made up of 14 amino acids. CDR1 MDHEN and CDR2 SYDVKM come from the germline V gene. CDR3 in DNA: TGTGCCAGCAGTTTGACAGGTATGAACACTGAAGCTTTCTTT. This sequence encodes CASSLTGMNTEAFF.